These 17 T cell receptor beta chains share one sample of origin, sequenced in a study of blood T cell repertoires in COVID-19. TCRdb's table, derived via immunoSEQ multiplex PCR, lists solely in-frame clones and lacks some. The sample contains 130,000 to 150,000 clones, around nine tenths of which appear only once. The specimen was peripheral blood. These receptors were collected from a middle-aged man with active or convalescent COVID-19.

The genes are TRBV6-5 and TRBJ2-3; D may be TRBD1 (5 bases). The CDR3 length is 16 residues. V was clipped by 0 bases and J by 3 bases, with 13 bases between them. Germline lookup yields CDR1 MNHEY and CDR2 SVGAGI. Written as DNA, the CDR3 is TGTGCCAGCAGTTACTCGGTCAAGGGGTTGACAGATACGCAGTATTTT. It codes for CASSYSVKGLTDTQYF.

The genes are TRBV28 and TRBJ1-3; D call uncertain. V dropped 2 bases and J dropped 1 base, with 9 bases sitting between them. This CDR3 region has 15 residues. CDR1 and CDR2 (germline): MDHEN, SYDVKM. The CDR3 DNA reads as TGTGCCAGCAGTTTAGTTCGGGTATCTGGAAACACCATATATTTT. It encodes CASSLVRVSGNTIYF. The variable domain in full, completed from reference TRBV28 and TRBJ1-3, reads DVKVTQSSRYLVKRTGEKVFLECVQDMDHENMFWYRQDPGLGLRLIYFSYDVKMKEKGDIPEGYSVSREKKERFSLILESASTNQTSMYLCASSLVRVSGNTIYFGEGSWLTVV.

The chain couples TRBV6-5 to TRBJ1-2; maybe TRBD1 (6 bases). V was trimmed by 6 bases and J by 8 bases, leaving 16 bases between them. There are 13 residues in the CDR3. Per germline, CDR1 MNHEY and CDR2 SVGAGI. CDR3 nucleotides: TGTGCCAGCAGCCGTTTGGGGGCGGAAGGCTACACCTTC. This codes for CASSRLGAEGYTF.

This clone was seen only once. J is TRBJ2-7 and V is TRBV11-2; 15 nucleotides line up with TRBD2. The CDR3 length is 17 residues. Looked up from germline, CDR1 is SGHAT and CDR2 is FQNNGV. V shed 5 bases and J 2 bases; nucleotides not matched to a gene: 7. The CDR3 sequence: CASSLRTSGRGAYEQYF. CDR3 DNA: TGTGCCAGCAGCCTAAGGACTAGCGGGAGGGGGGCCTACGAGCAGTACTTC.

The CDR3 sequence: CASSYPQGNTEAFF. The CDR3 nucleotides are TGTGCCAGCAGCTACCCTCAGGGGAACACTGAAGCTTTCTTT. The chain couples TRBV5-4 to TRBJ1-1, with D possibly TRBD1 on 5 matching bases. The V and J ends lost 3 bases and 1 base respectively, with 10 bases between them. CDR3 size: 14 residues. The germline CDR1 and CDR2 sequences are SGHNT and YYREEE (reference sequence).

The chain has TRBV6-5 and TRBJ2-7; TRBD1 is a possible D gene (6 bases). This CDR3 contains 13 residues. Germline assignment: CDR1 MNHEY and CDR2 SVGAGI. V lost 5 bases, J lost 0 bases, and 8 bases lay in between. The CDR3 reads CASSRQDSYEQYF. CDR3 nucleotides: TGTGCCAGCAGTAGACAGGACTCCTACGAGCAGTACTTC.

The rearrangement joins TRBV10-1 to TRBJ1-5, with D possibly matching TRBD1 (5 bases). V shed 2 bases and J shed 6 bases, with 17 bases lying between them. CDR3 length: 16 amino acids. Looked up from germline, CDR1 is WNHNN and CDR2 is SYGVQD (reference sequence). The CDR3 protein is CASSEMKGRVGQPQHF. The CDR3 bases are TGCGCCAGCAGTGAGATGAAGGGGCGAGTTGGTCAGCCCCAGCATTTT.

About this clone: A read error may produce the germline difference seen at one junction end. The rearrangement uses TRBV7-2 and TRBJ2-1, with 8 bases identical to TRBD1. The CDR3 runs to 14 residues. The germline V gene has CDR1 SGHTA and CDR2 FQGNSA. The DNA of the CDR3 is TGTGCCAGCAGCTTAGCGGACAGGGTGGAGGGTAGGATCTTC. It codes for CASSLADRVEGRIF.

This rearrangement joins TRBV28 to TRBJ1-2; D is unresolved. Germline V gene lookup returns CDR1 MDHEN and CDR2 SYDVKM. The V end was cut by 8 bases, the J end by 0 bases, with 7 bases between. The CDR3 is 12 amino acids. The CDR3 protein is CASWSANYGYTF. In DNA, the CDR3 is TGTGCCAGCTGGTCAGCTAACTATGGCTACACCTTC.

The chain links TRBV9 to TRBJ2-5; 7 bases fit TRBD2. CDR3 length equals 14 residues. Germline V gene data show CDR1 as SGDLS and CDR2 as YYNGEE. V shed 4 bases, J shed 9 bases, and the junction held 12 bases outside the gene matches. The DNA of the CDR3 is TGTGCCAGCAGCATGGCGGGAGTGGCAGGGCCCCAGTACTTC. It specifies CASSMAGVAGPQYF.

The chain links TRBV29-1 to TRBJ2-5, with D possibly matching TRBD1 (6 bases). V was cut by 4 bases and J by 4 bases, with 13 bases left in between. CDR3 length: 13 amino acids. Germline lookup yields CDR1 SQVTM and CDR2 ANQGSEA. This CDR3 is CSVAGQYTETQYF. CDR3 DNA: TGCAGCGTTGCAGGACAGTACACAGAGACCCAGTACTTC.

This chain connects TRBV20-1 to TRBJ2-7; D may be TRBD1 (6 bases). Trimming left V 7 bases short and J 6 bases short, with 10 bases between. The CDR3 runs to 10 residues. Germline CDR1 and CDR2: DFQATT and SNEGSKA (reference sequence). CDR3 in amino acids: CSEGVGEQYF. CDR3 nucleotide sequence: TGCAGTGAGGGGGTGGGCGAGCAGTACTTC.

CDR3 in amino acids: CASSGTGWENEQFF. CDR3 sequence (DNA): TGTGCCAGCAGCGGGACAGGGTGGGAAAATGAGCAGTTCTTC. The chain recombines TRBV9 with TRBJ2-1; 8 positions agree with TRBD1. Germline V lookup: CDR1 SGDLS, CDR2 YYNGEE. The V gene end was trimmed by 3 bases and the J gene end by 7 bases; junction bases not matched to a gene: 6. CDR3 length equals 14 residues.

This chain uses TRBV6-5 with TRBJ1-5; a possible D gene is TRBD1 (6 bases). This CDR3 region has 14 residues. Germline CDR1 MNHEY, CDR2 SVGAGI. Trimming pared 6 bases from V and 4 bases from J, leaving 13 bases between. CDR3 DNA sequence: TGTGCCAGCAGCTCAGACAGGAGTAATCAGCCCCAGCATTTT. Translated, it gives CASSSDRSNQPQHF.

J is TRBJ1-2 and V is TRBV5-6, with D tentatively TRBD1 (5 bases). V dropped 0 bases and J dropped 4 bases, with 16 bases sitting between them. This CDR3 has 16 amino acids. Germline CDR1 SGHDT, CDR2 YYEEEE. CDR3 loop: CASSLAGGDGGYGYTF. The CDR3 nucleotides read TGTGCCAGCAGCTTGGCCGGAGGGGACGGAGGCTATGGCTACACCTTC.

The rearrangement uses TRBV5-8 and TRBJ1-5, with unresolved D. Germline V CDR1 and CDR2: SGHTS, YDEGEE. The V and J ends lost 0 bases and 9 bases respectively, with 4 bases between them. The CDR3 has 11 amino acids. CDR3 sequence (DNA): TGTGCCAGCAGCTTGGGCGGGCCCCAGCATTTT. Its protein product is CASSLGGPQHF. Variable domain in full (rest from reference TRBV5-8 and TRBJ1-5): EAGVTQSPTHLIKTRGQQATLRCSPISGHTSVYWYQQALGLGLQFLLWYDEGEERNRGNFPPRFSGRQFPNYSSELNVNALELEDSALYLCASSLGGPQHFGDGTRLSIL.

The gene calls are TRBV29-1 and TRBJ1-2; TRBD1 might be the D (5 bases). CDR3 length: 11 residues. The germline V and J ends were trimmed by 7 bases and 8 bases, with 14 bases remaining between them. Germline V lookup: CDR1 SQVTM, CDR2 ANQGSEA. CDR3 residues: CSAGGDGGYTF. CDR3 DNA: TGCAGCGCGGGGGGAGACGGCGGCTACACCTTC.